This T cell receptor beta chain came from a study of blood T cell repertoires in COVID-19. The CDR3 sequence is 13 residues long. Per the germline V gene, CDR1 is LGHDT and CDR2 is YNNKEL (reference sequence). V was shortened by 1 base and J by 6 bases, with 7 bases between the two germline ends. This clone was detected a few times. Only in-frame clones appear in the TCRdb table, and some are missing; sequencing was by immunoSEQ multiplex PCR. The table has 180,000 or so clones, around four fifths seen once. This receptor was taken from a woman aged 45-65 years who had recovered from COVID-19. This chain joins TRBV3-1 (or the pseudogene TRBV3-2) and TRBJ1-5; D ambiguous. Sequenced sample: PBMCs or T cells enriched from blood (not recorded which). The CDR3 protein is CASSQGRPQPQHF. CDR3 coding DNA: TGTGCCAGCAGCCAAGGGAGACCTCAGCCCCAGCATTTT.